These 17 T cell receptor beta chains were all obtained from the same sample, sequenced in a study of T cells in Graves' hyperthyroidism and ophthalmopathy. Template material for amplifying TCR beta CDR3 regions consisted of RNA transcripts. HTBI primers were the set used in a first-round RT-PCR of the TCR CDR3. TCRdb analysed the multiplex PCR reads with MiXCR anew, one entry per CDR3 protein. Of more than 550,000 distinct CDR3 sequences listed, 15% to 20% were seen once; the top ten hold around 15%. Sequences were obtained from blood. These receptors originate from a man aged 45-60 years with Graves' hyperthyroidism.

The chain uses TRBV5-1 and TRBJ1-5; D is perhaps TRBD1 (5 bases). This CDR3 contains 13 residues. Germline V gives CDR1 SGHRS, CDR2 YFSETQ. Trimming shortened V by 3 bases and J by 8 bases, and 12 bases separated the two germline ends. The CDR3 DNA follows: TGCGCCAGCAGCTACCTAATAGGGGAGCCCCAGCATTTT. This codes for CASSYLIGEPQHF.

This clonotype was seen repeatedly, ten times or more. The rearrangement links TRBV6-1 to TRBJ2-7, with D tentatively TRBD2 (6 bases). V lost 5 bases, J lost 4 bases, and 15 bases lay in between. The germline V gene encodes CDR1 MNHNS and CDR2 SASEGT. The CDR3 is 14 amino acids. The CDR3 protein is CASSSGLTLYEQYF. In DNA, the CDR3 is TGTGCCAGCAGTTCGGGACTCACACTTTACGAGCAGTACTTC.

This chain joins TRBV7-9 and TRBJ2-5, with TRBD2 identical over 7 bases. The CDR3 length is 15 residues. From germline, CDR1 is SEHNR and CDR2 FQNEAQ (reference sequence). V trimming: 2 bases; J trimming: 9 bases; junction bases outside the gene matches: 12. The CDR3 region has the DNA TGTGCCAGCAGCTTAAATGGCGGGGGTGGTGTGGCCCAGTACTTC. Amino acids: CASSLNGGGGVAQYF.

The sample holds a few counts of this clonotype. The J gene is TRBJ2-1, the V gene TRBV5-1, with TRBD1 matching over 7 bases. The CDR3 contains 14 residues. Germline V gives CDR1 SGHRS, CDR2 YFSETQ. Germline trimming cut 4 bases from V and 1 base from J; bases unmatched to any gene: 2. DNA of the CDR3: TGCGCCAGCAGCGGGGACAGATCCTACAATGAGCAGTTCTTC. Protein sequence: CASSGDRSYNEQFF.

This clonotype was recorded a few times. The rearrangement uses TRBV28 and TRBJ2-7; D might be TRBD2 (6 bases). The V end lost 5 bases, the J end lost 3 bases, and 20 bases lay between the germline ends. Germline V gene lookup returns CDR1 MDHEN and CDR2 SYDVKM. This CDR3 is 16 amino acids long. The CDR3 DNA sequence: TGTGCCAGCAGTGAAACTGGGACCGGGAGAAACTACGAGCAGTACTTC. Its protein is CASSETGTGRNYEQYF.

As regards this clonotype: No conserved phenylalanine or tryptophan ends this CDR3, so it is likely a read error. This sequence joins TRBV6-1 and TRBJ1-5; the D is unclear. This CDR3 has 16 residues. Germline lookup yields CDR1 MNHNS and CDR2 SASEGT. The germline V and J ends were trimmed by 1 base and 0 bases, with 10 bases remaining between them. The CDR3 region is CASSEGVRDSNQPQHL. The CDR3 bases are TGTGCCAGCAGTGAAGGAGTACGGGATAGCAATCAGCCCCAGCATCTT.

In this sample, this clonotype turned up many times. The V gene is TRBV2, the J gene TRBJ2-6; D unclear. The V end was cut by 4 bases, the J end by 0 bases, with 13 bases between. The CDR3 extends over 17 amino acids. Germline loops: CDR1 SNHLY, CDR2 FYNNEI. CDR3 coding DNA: TGTGCCAGCAGTGCCCCCGACGTCCGCTCTGGGGCCAACGTCCTGACTTTC. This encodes CASSAPDVRSGANVLTF.

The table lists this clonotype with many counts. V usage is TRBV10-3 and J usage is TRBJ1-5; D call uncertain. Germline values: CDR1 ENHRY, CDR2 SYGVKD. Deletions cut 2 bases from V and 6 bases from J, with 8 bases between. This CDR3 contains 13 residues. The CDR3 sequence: CAISEVVGQPQHF. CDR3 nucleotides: TGTGCCATCAGTGAGGTGGTTGGTCAGCCCCAGCATTTT.

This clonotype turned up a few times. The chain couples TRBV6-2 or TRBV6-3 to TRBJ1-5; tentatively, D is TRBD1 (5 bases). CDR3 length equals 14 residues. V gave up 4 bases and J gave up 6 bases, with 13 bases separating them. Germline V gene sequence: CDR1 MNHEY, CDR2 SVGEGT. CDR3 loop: CASSFNRGAQPQHF. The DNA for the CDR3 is TGTGCCAGCAGTTTCAACAGAGGGGCTCAGCCCCAGCATTTT.

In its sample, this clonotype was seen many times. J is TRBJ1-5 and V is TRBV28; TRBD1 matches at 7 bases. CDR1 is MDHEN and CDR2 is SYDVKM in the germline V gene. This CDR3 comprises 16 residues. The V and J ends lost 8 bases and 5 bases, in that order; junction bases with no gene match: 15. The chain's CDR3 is CASGPEGGSPHQPQHF. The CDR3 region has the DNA TGTGCCAGCGGCCCGGAAGGGGGCTCCCCACATCAGCCCCAGCATTTT.

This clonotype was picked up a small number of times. CDR3 sequence (DNA): TGCGCCAGCAGCTTCGAGACTAGCTCGGTCGGGGAGCTGTTTTTT. This codes for CASSFETSSVGELFF. V is TRBV5-1 and J is TRBJ2-2; 7 bases map to TRBD2. Germline CDR1 reads SGHRS; CDR2 reads YFSETQ. J gave up 7 bases and V 2 bases, and 8 bases lay outside the gene matches. The CDR3 spans 15 residues. The full variable domain, with the rest looked up from reference TRBV5-1 and TRBJ2-2, is KAGVTQTPRYLIKTRGQQVTLSCSPISGHRSVSWYQQTPGQGLQFLFEYFSETQRNKGNFPGRFSGRQFSNSRSEMNVSTLELGDSALYLCASSFETSSVGELFFGEGSRLTVL.

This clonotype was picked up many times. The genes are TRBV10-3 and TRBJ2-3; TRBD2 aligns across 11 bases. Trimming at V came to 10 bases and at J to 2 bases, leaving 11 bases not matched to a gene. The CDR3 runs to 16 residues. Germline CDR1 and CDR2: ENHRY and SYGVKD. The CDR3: CATAGLAGGLTDTQYF. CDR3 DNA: TGTGCCACCGCAGGCCTAGCGGGAGGACTCACAGATACGCAGTATTTT.

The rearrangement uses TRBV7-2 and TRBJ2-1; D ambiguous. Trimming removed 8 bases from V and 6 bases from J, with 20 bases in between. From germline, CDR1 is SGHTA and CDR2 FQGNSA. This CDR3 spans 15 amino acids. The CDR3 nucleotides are TGTGCCAGCCGCTGGTTGTTGGACGATCGCAATGAGCAGTTCTTC. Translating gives CASRWLLDDRNEQFF.

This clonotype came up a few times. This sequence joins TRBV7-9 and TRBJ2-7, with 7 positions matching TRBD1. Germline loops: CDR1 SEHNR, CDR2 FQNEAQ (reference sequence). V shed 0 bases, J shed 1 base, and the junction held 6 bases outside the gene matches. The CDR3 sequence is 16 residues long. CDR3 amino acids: CASSLAMGTVSYEQYF. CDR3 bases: TGTGCCAGCAGCTTAGCGATGGGGACAGTGTCCTACGAGCAGTACTTC.

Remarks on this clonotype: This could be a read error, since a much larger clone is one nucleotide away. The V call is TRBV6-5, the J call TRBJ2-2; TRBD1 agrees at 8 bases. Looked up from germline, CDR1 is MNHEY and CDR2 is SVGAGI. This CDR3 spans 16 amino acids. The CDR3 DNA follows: TGTGCCTGCAGTTACTCGTCAGGGGGCGTCACCGGGGAGCTGTTTTTT. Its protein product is CACSYSSGGVTGELFF.

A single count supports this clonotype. The CDR3 DNA reads TGCGCCAGCAGCCAAGATATCGCCCTCCGGGACAGGGGGAACCAGCCCCAGCATTTT. Translating it yields CASSQDIALRDRGNQPQHF. The chain carries TRBV4-3 and TRBJ1-5; 11 positions match TRBD1. Per the germline V gene, CDR1 is LGHNA and CDR2 is YSLEER. V was pared by 0 bases and J by 7 bases, with 14 bases of the junction left unmatched. This CDR3 region has 19 residues.

Here the CDR3 reads CASSSTVPTYEQYF. As DNA, the CDR3 is TGCGCCAGCAGCTCCACAGTACCGACCTACGAGCAGTACTTC. This rearrangement joins TRBV5-1 to TRBJ2-7; no clear D gene. There are 14 residues in the CDR3. Germline CDR1 reads SGHRS; CDR2 reads YFSETQ. V was clipped by 3 bases and J by 2 bases, with 12 bases between them.